This TCR beta chain was sequenced during a study of vaccination and CD4 T cells after COVID-19. In this sample, this clonotype turned up a few times. The antigen is not known. The germline CDR1 and CDR2 sequences are SGHAT and FQNNGV. This CDR3 contains 18 residues. V was pared by 5 bases and J by 2 bases, with 24 bases between. The Oncomine TCR Beta short-read assay generated sequence data from the DNA of cultured CD4+ T cells. TCRdb re-called the PCR reads through MiXCR, storing one row per CDR3 protein. The sample lists about 20,000 distinct CDR3 sequences; 55% were seen once. The treatment was: roughly nine-day PBMC culture with coronavirus spike peptide pools or control peptides (ViraFEST assay). Following expansion of antigen-specific T cells with peptide pools, ViraFEST then sequenced TCRs.

The rearrangement joins TRBV11-2 to TRBJ1-2, with D uncertain. The origin of this receptor is a human donor who had recovered from COVID-19. The sequencing sample was made of CD4+ T cells from blood, cultured in vitro. The CDR3 DNA is TGTGCCAGCAGCCCCCGTGGGTGGGATGTGAGTAGGAACTATGGCTACACCTTC. As protein: CASSPRGWDVSRNYGYTF.